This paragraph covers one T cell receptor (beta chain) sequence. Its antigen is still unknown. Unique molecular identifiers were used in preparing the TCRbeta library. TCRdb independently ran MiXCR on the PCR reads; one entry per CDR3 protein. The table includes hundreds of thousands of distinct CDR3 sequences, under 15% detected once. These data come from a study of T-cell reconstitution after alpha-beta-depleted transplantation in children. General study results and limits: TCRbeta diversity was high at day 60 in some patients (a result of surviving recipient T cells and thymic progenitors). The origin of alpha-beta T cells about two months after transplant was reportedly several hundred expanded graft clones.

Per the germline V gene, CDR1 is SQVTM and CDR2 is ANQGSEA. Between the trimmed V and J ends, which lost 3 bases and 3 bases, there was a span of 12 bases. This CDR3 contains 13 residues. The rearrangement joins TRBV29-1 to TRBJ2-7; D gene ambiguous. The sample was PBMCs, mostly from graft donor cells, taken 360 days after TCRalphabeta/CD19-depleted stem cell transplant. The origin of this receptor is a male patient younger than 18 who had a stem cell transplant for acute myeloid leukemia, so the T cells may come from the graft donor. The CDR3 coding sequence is TGCAGCGTTGATGGAGTAAAAGACTACGAGCAGTACTTC. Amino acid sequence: CSVDGVKDYEQYF.